These T cell receptor beta chains were read from a single sample in a study of beta chain features in type 1 diabetes. Libraries were prepared by immunoSEQ multiplex PCR; TCRdb keeps only in-frame clonotypes and omits some of them. The sample holds under 850,000 clones, 13% seen once. Sequenced sample: naive CD4+ T cells from blood. The receptors derive from a man in his late teens or twenties with type 1 diabetes. Each CDR3 is given with its conserved first and last residue. D genes are given only for firm matches. The size field is filled for only some rows; it gives once, few, many or a size class.

J gene: TRBJ2-1
clone size: few
D gene: .
V gene: TRBV15
CDR3 DNA: TGTGCCACCAGTCCCGGGGACTCCAATGAGCAGTTCTTC
CDR3 protein: CATSPGDSNEQFF

J gene: TRBJ1-1
clone size: few
D gene: .
V gene: TRBV10-3
CDR3 DNA: TGTGCCATCACTAGAACTCCGAACACTGAAGCTTTCTTT
CDR3 protein: CAITRTPNTEAFF

J gene: TRBJ1-2
clone size: .
D gene: TRBD1
V gene: TRBV5-1
CDR3 DNA: TGCGCCAGCAGCTCACAGGGGTTATATGGCTACACCTTC
CDR3 protein: CASSSQGLYGYTF

J gene: TRBJ1-6
clone size: .
D gene: .
V gene: TRBV6-5
CDR3 DNA: TGTGCCAGCAGCTCCTTCGGGTCTAATTCACCCCTCCACTTT
CDR3 protein: CASSSFGSNSPLHF

J gene: TRBJ1-5
clone size: few
D gene: TRBD1
V gene: TRBV6-5
CDR3 DNA: TGTGCCAGCAGTCGGACAGGGGGTGGCAATCAGCCCCAGCATTTT
CDR3 protein: CASSRTGGGNQPQHF

J gene: TRBJ1-2
clone size: .
D gene: TRBD1
V gene: TRBV28
CDR3 DNA: TGTGCCAGCAGTTTATCCCGACAGGGGCGCGGCTACACCTTC
CDR3 protein: CASSLSRQGRGYTF

J gene: TRBJ2-7
clone size: .
D gene: .
V gene: TRBV7-9
CDR3 DNA: TGTGCCAGCACCCCGGGGAGGAGCGCATCCTACGAGCAGTACTTC
CDR3 protein: CASTPGRSASYEQYF

J gene: TRBJ2-1
clone size: few
D gene: .
V gene: TRBV29-1
CDR3 DNA: TGCAGCGGCTTCGGGCCGCGCCACAATGAGCAGTTCTTC
CDR3 protein: CSGFGPRHNEQFF

J gene: TRBJ2-3
clone size: .
D gene: TRBD2
V gene: TRBV6-1
CDR3 DNA: TGTGCCAGCATAACACTAGCGGGAGCCACAGATACGCAGTATTTT
CDR3 protein: CASITLAGATDTQYF

J gene: TRBJ1-1
clone size: few
D gene: .
V gene: TRBV11-2
CDR3 DNA: TGTGCCAGCAGATTCGGGAGATTCGATGGGAACACTGAAGCTTTCTTT
CDR3 protein: CASRFGRFDGNTEAFF

J gene: TRBJ2-7
clone size: .
D gene: .
V gene: TRBV5-4
CDR3 DNA: TGTGCCAGCAGCTTTGACTTCTACGAGCAGTACTTC
CDR3 protein: CASSFDFYEQYF

J gene: TRBJ2-7
clone size: .
D gene: TRBD1
V gene: TRBV30
CDR3 DNA: TGTGCCTGGAGTGTAAGGCCAGGGGGTCAGTACGAGCAGTACTTC
CDR3 protein: CAWSVRPGGQYEQYF

J gene: TRBJ1-3
clone size: .
D gene: .
V gene: TRBV30
CDR3 DNA: TGTGCCTGGAGTGAAGGGGAGCTTGGAAACACCATATATTTT
CDR3 protein: CAWSEGELGNTIYF

J gene: TRBJ1-2
clone size: .
D gene: .
V gene: TRBV25-1
CDR3 DNA: TGTGCCAGCAGTCCCGAGGGTCCTCGGGGCTACACCTTC
CDR3 protein: CASSPEGPRGYTF

J gene: TRBJ1-4
clone size: few
D gene: TRBD1
V gene: TRBV5-1
CDR3 DNA: TGCGCCAGCAGCCCCGGCGGGACAGGGGCTGCAACTAATGAAAAACTGTTTTTT
CDR3 protein: CASSPGGTGAATNEKLFF

J gene: TRBJ2-4
clone size: few
D gene: TRBD2
V gene: TRBV7-8
CDR3 DNA: TGTGCCAGCAGCTTAGAACCAGCGGGGGTTTACGAAAACATTCAGTACTTC
CDR3 protein: CASSLEPAGVYENIQYF

J gene: TRBJ2-7
clone size: .
D gene: .
V gene: TRBV19
CDR3 DNA: TGTGCCAGTAGTATTACCGTCACTTCCTACGAGCAGTACTTC
CDR3 protein: CASSITVTSYEQYF